This TCR beta chain was profiled in a study of technical replicates of blood from several donors. Trimming removed 1 base from V and 0 bases from J, with 6 bases in between. The germline CDR1 and CDR2 sequences are SGHVS and FNYEAQ. The CDR3 contains 14 residues. Sequencing used immunoSEQ multiplex PCR; TCRdb keeps in-frame clones, though not all of them. The repertoire consists of 100,000 or so clones, with over 90% occurring once and the leading ten covering 0.21%. The sequence came from a human donor in good health. The chain joins TRBV7-6 to TRBJ1-2, with no clear D. The specimen sequenced was T cells isolated from PBMCs. The CDR3 DNA sequence: TGTGCCAGCAGCTTAGGAACAGCTAACTATGGCTACACCTTC. Translated: CASSLGTANYGYTF.